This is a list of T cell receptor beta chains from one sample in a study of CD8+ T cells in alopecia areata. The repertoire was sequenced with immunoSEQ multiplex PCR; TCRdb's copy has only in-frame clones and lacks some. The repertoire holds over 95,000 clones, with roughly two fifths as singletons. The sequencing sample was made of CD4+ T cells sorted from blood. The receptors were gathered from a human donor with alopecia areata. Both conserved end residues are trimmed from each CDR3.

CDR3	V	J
ASSEQSGSTQY	TRBV28	TRBJ2-5
SVEGRKEQF	TRBV29-1	TRBJ2-1
ASRGNSSYEQY	TRBV21-1	TRBJ2-7
ASTQTGSGYT	TRBV7-9	TRBJ1-2
ASSFRGVWSYEQY	TRBV5-6	TRBJ2-7
ASSNYEQY	TRBV28	TRBJ2-7
ASSVGSAFTGELF	TRBV2	TRBJ2-2
ASSYAYGGITDTQY	TRBV6-5	TRBJ2-3
SVVRAGETQY	TRBV29-1	TRBJ2-5
ASSFFPGQGAYGYT	TRBV5-8	TRBJ1-2
SVRRDGNTGELF	TRBV29-1	TRBJ2-2
ASSPDRFSHEQY	TRBV23-1	TRBJ2-7
ASSLVSGGGSYEQY	TRBV7-2	TRBJ2-7
ASSPSFAGGTDTQY	TRBV19	TRBJ2-3
ASNKLAGPYNEQF	TRBV5-4	TRBJ2-1
ASSLETEETQY	TRBV5-1	TRBJ2-5
ASSGSLSNQPQH	TRBV27	TRBJ1-5
ASSLGTRRVEQY	TRBV6-5	TRBJ2-7
AWSVGRYGYT	TRBV30	TRBJ1-2
ASSLRNQPQH	TRBV6-6	TRBJ1-5
ASSTRSTGTYNEQF	TRBV5-8	TRBJ2-1
ASSFLPGETQY	TRBV9	TRBJ2-5
AISESLYTEAF	TRBV10-3	TRBJ1-1
ASSLPLASVRETQY	TRBV7-9	TRBJ2-5
ASSQLLSGRPSYNEQF	TRBV4-1	TRBJ2-1
ASTPNTRANYGYT	TRBV2	TRBJ1-2
ASSVASEGNSPLH	TRBV9	TRBJ1-6
ASAERGSSYNEQF	TRBV11-3	TRBJ2-1
AWRTGTGLANYGYT	TRBV30	TRBJ1-2
ASSFARGGQETQY	TRBV27	TRBJ2-5
SGSDTSSYNEQF	TRBV29-1	TRBJ2-1
ASSRLERYQETQY	TRBV7-9	TRBJ2-5
SVEDGQWGNTIY	TRBV29-1	TRBJ1-3
ASTTGTGNHYEQY	TRBV5-4	TRBJ2-7
ASSPDIPRWTVYQETQY	TRBV7-9	TRBJ2-5
ASSETGANTGELF	TRBV6-1	TRBJ2-2